One sample yielded the 23 T cell receptor beta chains listed below, sequenced in a study of cytomegalovirus exposure and HLA in healthy donors. The PCR was carried out with 60 Vbeta primers and 13 Jbeta primers. Assay used: immunoSEQ multiplex PCR; TCRdb lists only in-frame clones, some missing. Among more than 110,000 clones listed, about 76% were seen once. The specimen was PBMCs. These receptors came from a female donor in good health and CMV-seronegative.

This clone was recorded only once. This chain joins TRBV7-9 and TRBJ2-5; 7 nucleotides align to TRBD2. Trimming took 5 bases from V and 2 from J; bases not matched to a gene: 5. CDR1 and CDR2 from the germline V gene are SEHNR and FQNEAQ (reference sequence). The CDR3 is made up of 14 amino acids. For the CDR3, the DNA is TGTGCCAGCAGCCCGGGGGGACTGCAAGAGACCCAGTACTTC. Encoded protein: CASSPGGLQETQYF.

This chain uses TRBV10-3 with TRBJ1-1, with TRBD1 matching 7 bases. CDR1 ENHRY and CDR2 SYGVKD come from the germline V gene. There are 14 residues in the CDR3. Trimming took 8 bases from V and 5 from J; bases not matched to a gene: 11. The chain's CDR3 is CAIGADAGGTEAFF. In DNA form, the CDR3 reads TGTGCCATCGGTGCGGATGCAGGGGGGACTGAAGCTTTCTTT.

This clone is a singleton in its sample. The chain combines TRBV9 with TRBJ1-1; D may be TRBD1 (5 bases). V lost 3 bases to trimming and J lost 5 bases, with 14 bases between them. Per germline, CDR1 SGDLS and CDR2 YYNGEE. The CDR3 is made up of 14 amino acids. The CDR3 DNA reads as TGTGCCAGCAGCGAGCGGGGTGGGGGGACTGAAGCTTTCTTT. Its translation is CASSERGGGTEAFF.

This chain links TRBV19 with TRBJ1-5; no reliable D call. V dropped 4 bases and J dropped 9 bases, with 13 bases sitting between them. Germline CDR1 LNHDA, CDR2 SQIVND (reference sequence). This CDR3 spans 13 amino acids. The CDR3 is CASSTLDFRPQHF. The CDR3 nucleotides are TGTGCCAGTAGTACCCTAGATTTTCGGCCCCAGCATTTT.

This rearrangement joins TRBV10-3 to TRBJ2-2; TRBD2 aligns across 9 bases. Germline CDR1 and CDR2: ENHRY and SYGVKD. This CDR3 has 16 amino acids. Losses at the gene ends were 4 bases for V and 0 bases for J; bases not matched to a gene: 3. In nucleotides, the CDR3 is TGTGCCATCAGTGTCACTAGCGGGTCGAACACCGGGGAGCTGTTTTTT. Translation gives CAISVTSGSNTGELFF.

The V call is TRBV19, the J call TRBJ1-5; the D is unclear. The CDR3 is made up of 12 amino acids. Trimming stripped 11 bases from V and 11 bases from J, with 19 bases between. The V gene's germline CDR1 is LNHDA and CDR2 SQIVND (reference sequence). The CDR3 DNA reads TGTGCCTCCGGACGGGGTCAGTGGGCCCAGCATTTT. Translating it yields CASGRGQWAQHF.

A single count supports this clone. The chain is built from TRBV5-5 and TRBJ2-5; no clear D. CDR3 length equals 14 residues. Trimming took 0 bases from V and 5 from J, leaving 11 bases between them. CDR1 is SGHKS and CDR2 is YYEKEE in the germline V gene (reference sequence). CDR3 DNA: TGTGCCAGCAGCTTGGTTGTCCCGAGGGAGACCCAGTACTTC. Translating gives CASSLVVPRETQYF.

The chain couples TRBV7-8 to TRBJ2-5; D possibly corresponds to TRBD1 (6 bases). Germline lookup yields CDR1 SGHVS and CDR2 FQNEAQ. CDR3 length equals 15 residues. V shed 4 bases and J shed 2 bases, with 14 bases lying between them. This CDR3 is CASSSLQGSQETQYF. The CDR3 DNA reads as TGTGCCAGCAGCTCCCTTCAGGGGTCTCAAGAGACCCAGTACTTC.

This clone was counted a single time. The chain is built from TRBV27 and TRBJ1-5; D gene ambiguous. The CDR3 extends over 13 amino acids. Germline CDR1 is MNHEY and CDR2 is SMNVEV (reference sequence). The CDR3 sequence is CASGLDSNQPQHF. As DNA, the CDR3 is TGTGCATCGGGGTTAGATAGCAATCAGCCCCAGCATTTT.

The chain carries TRBV28 and TRBJ1-6, with TRBD1 identical over 7 bases. Per the germline V gene, CDR1 is MDHEN and CDR2 is SYDVKM. Trimming cost V 6 bases and J 7 bases; bases outside gene matches: 9. The CDR3 consists of 15 residues. The CDR3 spells CASRSTGERNSPLHF. The CDR3 nucleotides are TGTGCCAGCAGGTCAACAGGGGAGCGAAATTCACCCCTCCACTTT.

This clone appeared a few times. V gene TRBV7-3 combines with J gene TRBJ2-3, with 9 bases lining up with TRBD2. With V trimmed by 2 bases and J by 4 bases, 1 base remained unmatched. CDR3 size: 14 residues. Germline loops: CDR1 SGHTA, CDR2 FQGTGA. The CDR3 sequence: CASSLAGGSDTQYF. As DNA, the CDR3 is TGTGCCAGCAGCTTAGCGGGGGGGTCAGATACGCAGTATTTT.

The chain couples TRBV4-3 to TRBJ1-1; the D is unclear. Trimming shortened V by 1 base and J by 0 bases, and 6 bases separated the two germline ends. The germline CDR1 and CDR2 sequences are LGHNA and YSLEER. This CDR3 comprises 14 residues. CDR3 region: CASSQGTLNTEAFF. DNA of the CDR3: TGCGCCAGCAGCCAAGGGACTTTGAACACTGAAGCTTTCTTT.

The chain combines TRBV18 with TRBJ2-4, with D possibly matching TRBD1 (6 bases). The germline V gene encodes CDR1 KGHSH and CDR2 LQKENI. The V and J ends lost 3 bases and 1 base respectively, with 10 bases between them. The length of the CDR3 is 15 residues. The DNA of the CDR3 is TGTGCCAGCTCACCGGGGGCTGGGGCCAAAAACATTCAGTACTTC. Its protein is CASSPGAGAKNIQYF.

The chain has TRBV4-1 and TRBJ1-2, with a tentative D call TRBD1 (6 bases). Per germline, CDR1 MGHRA and CDR2 YSYEKL. V was trimmed by 6 bases and J by 9 bases, leaving 17 bases between them. This CDR3 contains 13 residues. The CDR3, as DNA: TGCGCCAGCAGTGGGGGCGGAAGTTGGAGCTACACCTTC. This translates into CASSGGGSWSYTF.

Only a few counts were recorded for this clone. This chain joins TRBV6-6 and TRBJ1-2, with D unresolved. Germline CDR1 MNHNY, CDR2 SVGAGI (reference sequence). Trimming shortened V by 8 bases and J by 1 base, and 5 bases separated the two germline ends. The CDR3 loop spans 11 amino acids. The CDR3 here is CASLFNYGYTF. CDR3 DNA: TGTGCCAGCCTATTTAACTATGGCTACACCTTC.

This clone was detected only a few times. The chain employs TRBV11-3 and TRBJ1-2; D might be TRBD1 (5 bases). Germline-derived CDR1 and CDR2 are SGHNT and YENEEA. The CDR3 spans 15 residues. Trimming took 5 bases from V and 4 from J, leaving 17 bases between them. The CDR3 loop reads CASSPQADGGYGYTF. CDR3 in DNA: TGTGCCAGCAGCCCGCAGGCAGACGGGGGCTATGGCTACACCTTC.

The chain links TRBV4-3 to TRBJ1-5; D ambiguous. With 0 bases removed from V and 1 base from J, the gap between germline ends came to 7 bases. The CDR3 is made up of 15 amino acids. Germline values: CDR1 LGHNA, CDR2 YSLEER. CDR3 residues: CASSQDLFSNQPQHF. In DNA, the CDR3 is TGCGCCAGCAGCCAAGATTTATTCAGCAATCAGCCCCAGCATTTT.

This clone was observed a few times. CDR3 amino acids: CASSWTSGNNEQFF. Here the CDR3 DNA reads TGCGCCAGCAGCTGGACTAGCGGGAACAATGAGCAGTTCTTC. The chain links TRBV5-1 to TRBJ2-1, with 12 bases that match TRBD2. This CDR3 is built from 14 residues. Germline CDR1 SGHRS, CDR2 YFSETQ. Trimming at V came to 3 bases and at J to 5 bases, leaving 0 bases not matched to a gene.

The chain combines TRBV10-3 with TRBJ2-3; 12 bases match TRBD2. Germline V gives CDR1 ENHRY, CDR2 SYGVKD. The CDR3 runs 17 residues. J lost 4 bases, V lost 3 bases, and 8 bases had no gene match. CDR3 sequence (DNA): TGTGCCATCAGTGAAAGTCGGACTAGCGGGGCAGCAGATACGCAGTATTTT. It yields the protein CAISESRTSGAADTQYF.

This clone was picked up a small number of times. J is TRBJ1-5 and V is TRBV28, with 9 bases lining up with TRBD1. The CDR3 is 16 residues long. V trimming: 6 bases; J trimming: 6 bases; junction bases outside the gene matches: 12. The V gene's germline CDR1 is MDHEN and CDR2 SYDVKM. Here the CDR3 DNA reads TGTGCCAGCAGCGCTACGGACAGGGGATTTATTCAGCCCCAGCATTTT. This encodes CASSATDRGFIQPQHF. The whole variable domain, remainder taken from reference TRBV28 and TRBJ1-5, is DVKVTQSSRYLVKRTGEKVFLECVQDMDHENMFWYRQDPGLGLRLIYFSYDVKMKEKGDIPEGYSVSREKKERFSLILESASTNQTSMYLCASSATDRGFIQPQHFGDGTRLSIL.

This chain links TRBV30 with TRBJ2-7; 9 bases agree with TRBD1. The length of the CDR3 is 12 residues. Germline V lookup: CDR1 GTSNPN, CDR2 SVGIG (reference sequence). The V gene end was trimmed by 5 bases and the J gene end by 7 bases; junction bases not matched to a gene: 6. DNA for the CDR3: TGTGCCTGGGGCGTCGGACAGGGGGAGCAGTACTTC. Amino acids: CAWGVGQGEQYF.

This chain uses TRBV29-1 with TRBJ1-1; TRBD1 matches 7 bases. CDR3 length: 12 amino acids. Per the germline V gene, CDR1 is SQVTM and CDR2 is ANQGSEA. Germline trimming cut 7 bases from V and 4 bases from J; bases unmatched to any gene: 6. CDR3 protein: CSAPTGTTEAFF. CDR3 nucleotide sequence: TGCAGCGCTCCGACAGGGACCACTGAAGCTTTCTTT.

CDR3 nucleotides: TGTGCCAGCCCGACCGGGACTGGCAATGAGCAGTTCTTC. This gives the protein CASPTGTGNEQFF. The rearrangement uses TRBV5-4 and TRBJ2-1, with D perhaps TRBD2 (6 bases). Trimming left V 7 bases short and J 6 bases short, with 14 bases between. This CDR3 comprises 13 residues. Germline lookup yields CDR1 SGHNT and CDR2 YYREEE (reference sequence).